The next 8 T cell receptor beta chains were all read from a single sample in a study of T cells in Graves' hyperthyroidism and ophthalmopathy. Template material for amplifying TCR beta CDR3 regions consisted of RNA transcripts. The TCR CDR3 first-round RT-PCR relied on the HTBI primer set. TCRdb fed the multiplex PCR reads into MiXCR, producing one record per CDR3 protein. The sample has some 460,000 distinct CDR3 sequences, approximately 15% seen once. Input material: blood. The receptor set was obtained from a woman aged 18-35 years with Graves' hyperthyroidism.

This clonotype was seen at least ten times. The CDR3 DNA sequence: TGTGCCAGCAGGACGACAACGGGAAACACTGAAGCTTTCTTT. Translating it yields CASRTTTGNTEAFF. This chain uses TRBV12-3 or TRBV12-4 with TRBJ1-1, with D uncertain. There are 14 residues in the CDR3. Trimming stripped 6 bases from V and 2 bases from J, with 13 bases between.

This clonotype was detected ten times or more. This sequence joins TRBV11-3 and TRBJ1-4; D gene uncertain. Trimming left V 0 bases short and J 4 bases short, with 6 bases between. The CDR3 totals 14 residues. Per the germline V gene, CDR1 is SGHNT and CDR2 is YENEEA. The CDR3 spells CASSLDGINEKLFF. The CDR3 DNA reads TGTGCCAGCAGCTTAGACGGAATTAATGAAAAACTGTTTTTT. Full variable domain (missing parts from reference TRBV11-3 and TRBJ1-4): EAGVVQSPRYKIIEKKQPVAFWCNPISGHNTLYWYLQNLGQGPELLIRYENEEAVDDSQLPKDRFSAERLKGVDSTLKIQPAELGDSAVYLCASSLDGINEKLFFGSGTQLSVL.

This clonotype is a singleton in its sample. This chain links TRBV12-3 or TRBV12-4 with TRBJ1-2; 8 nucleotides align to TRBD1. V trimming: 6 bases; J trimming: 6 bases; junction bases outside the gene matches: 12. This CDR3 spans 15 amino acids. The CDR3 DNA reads TGTGCCAGCAGCCCAACTCTGACAGGGGCGGATGGCTACACCTTC. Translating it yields CASSPTLTGADGYTF.

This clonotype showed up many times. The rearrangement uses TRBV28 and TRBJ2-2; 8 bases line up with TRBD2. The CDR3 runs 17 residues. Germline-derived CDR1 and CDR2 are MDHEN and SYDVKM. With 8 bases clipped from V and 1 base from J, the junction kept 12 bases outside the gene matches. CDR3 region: CASLGSAGARNTGELFF. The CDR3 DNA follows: TGTGCCAGCCTCGGGTCAGCGGGGGCCAGGAACACCGGGGAGCTGTTTTTT.

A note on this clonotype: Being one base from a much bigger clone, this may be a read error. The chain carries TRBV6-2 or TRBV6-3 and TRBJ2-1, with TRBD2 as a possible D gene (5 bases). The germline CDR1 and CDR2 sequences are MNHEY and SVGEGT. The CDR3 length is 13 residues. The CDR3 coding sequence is TGTACCAGCTCGCTATCTAGCTCCAATGAGCAGTTCTTC. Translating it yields CTSSLSSSNEQFF.

CDR3 sequence (DNA): TGCAGTGCTAGAGGGGGACAGGGGAATGAAAAACTGTTTTTT. This sequence encodes CSARGGQGNEKLFF. The rearrangement uses TRBV20-1 and TRBJ1-4; 10 bases align to TRBD1. Germline V gives CDR1 DFQATT, CDR2 SNEGSKA (reference sequence). Trimming at V came to 1 base and at J to 5 bases, leaving 1 base not matched to a gene. CDR3 length equals 14 residues.

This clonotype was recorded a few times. CDR3 sequence: CASSLANRGREKLFF. As DNA, the CDR3 is TGTGCCAGCAGTTTAGCTAACAGGGGAAGGGAAAAACTGTTTTTT. This rearrangement joins TRBV27 to TRBJ1-4; 7 bases are shared with TRBD1. CDR1 MNHEY and CDR2 SMNVEV come from the germline V gene (reference sequence). The CDR3 spans 15 residues. Trimming at V came to 2 bases and at J to 8 bases, leaving 8 bases not matched to a gene.

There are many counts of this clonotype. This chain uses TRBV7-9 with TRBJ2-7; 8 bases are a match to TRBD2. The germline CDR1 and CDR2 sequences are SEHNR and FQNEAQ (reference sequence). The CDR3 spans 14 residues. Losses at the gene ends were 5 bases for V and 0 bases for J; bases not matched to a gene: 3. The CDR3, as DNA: TGTGCCAGCAGCACGGGACTAGTCTCCTACGAGCAGTACTTC. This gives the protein CASSTGLVSYEQYF.